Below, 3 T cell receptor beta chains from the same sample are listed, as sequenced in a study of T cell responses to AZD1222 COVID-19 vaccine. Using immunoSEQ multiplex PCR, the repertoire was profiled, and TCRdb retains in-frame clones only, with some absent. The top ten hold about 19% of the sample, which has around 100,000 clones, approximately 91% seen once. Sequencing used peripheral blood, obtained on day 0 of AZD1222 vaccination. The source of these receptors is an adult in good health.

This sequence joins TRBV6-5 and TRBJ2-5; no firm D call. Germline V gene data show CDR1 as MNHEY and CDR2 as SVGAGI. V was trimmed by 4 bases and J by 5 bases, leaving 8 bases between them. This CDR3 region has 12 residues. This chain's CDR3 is CASSSMDETQYF. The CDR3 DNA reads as TGTGCCAGCAGTTCGATGGACGAGACCCAGTACTTC.

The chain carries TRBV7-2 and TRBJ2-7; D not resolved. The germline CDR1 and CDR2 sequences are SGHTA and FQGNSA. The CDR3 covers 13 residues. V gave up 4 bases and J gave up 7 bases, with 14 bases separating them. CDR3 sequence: CASSSDTVGEQYF. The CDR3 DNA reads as TGTGCCAGCAGCTCCGACACCGTCGGAGAGCAGTACTTC.

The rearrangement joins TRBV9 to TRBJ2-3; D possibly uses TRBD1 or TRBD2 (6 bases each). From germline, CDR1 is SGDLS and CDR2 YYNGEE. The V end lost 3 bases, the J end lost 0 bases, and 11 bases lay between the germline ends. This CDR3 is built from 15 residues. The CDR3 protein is CASSARGGSTDTQYF. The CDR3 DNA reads TGTGCCAGCAGCGCCAGGGGAGGAAGCACAGATACGCAGTATTTT.